This T cell receptor (beta chain) was sequenced in a study of response to subunit inactivated influenza vaccine. TCRdb reanalysed the RT-PCR reads using MiXCR and keeps one entry per CDR3 protein. Of approximately 700,000 distinct CDR3 sequences in the sample, roughly 13% are singletons; the top ten hold around 6.5%. For this clonotype: What it recognizes is unknown.

Germline CDR1 reads SGHKS; CDR2 reads YYEKEE (reference sequence). Trimming shortened V by 0 bases and J by 0 bases, and 16 bases separated the two germline ends. The CDR3 has 18 amino acids. General study results and limits: New T cells are recruited in small numbers by each seasonal influenza vaccination, according to the authors' suggestion.

This specimen consisted of PBMCs from blood, obtained 14 to 15 days before vaccination. The chain recombines TRBV5-5 with TRBJ2-4; the D call may be TRBD1 or TRBD2 (5 bases each). The source of this sequence is a man aged 45-60 years who received an inactivated influenza vaccine. In DNA, the CDR3 is TGTGCCAGCAGCTTGGCCTGGAACATGGGGGTAGCCAAAAACATTCAGTACTTC. It yields the protein CASSLAWNMGVAKNIQYF. The whole variable domain, remainder taken from reference TRBV5-5 and TRBJ2-4, is DAGVTQSPTHLIKTRGQQVTLRCSPISGHKSVSWYQQVLGQGPQFIFQYYEKEERGRGNFPDRFSARQFPNYSSELNVNALLLGDSALYLCASSLAWNMGVAKNIQYFGAGTRLSVL.